This TCR beta chain originates from a study of OX40 agonist ivuxolimab in advanced cancers. About the study as a whole: The costimulatory receptor OX40 (CD134) was targeted by ivuxolimab, a fully human IgG2 agonistic monoclonal antibody. Peripheral TCRbeta sequencing aimed to test whether ivuxolimab altered TCR sequence diversity and caused clonal T-cell expansion. The paper reports the monotherapy dose-escalation portion (N of about 52 patients) of the phase I ivuxolimab trial. Intravenous ivuxolimab was administered to patients every 2 weeks at six dose levels: 0.01, 0.1, 0.3, 1.5, 3 and 10 mg/kg. Of the roughly 51 patients in dose escalation, approximately 20 had hepatocellular carcinoma, some 15 had melanoma, 9 had renal cell carcinoma and 9 had head and neck cancer. In the dose-escalation cohort, more than 75% of patients were male, and the mean age was approximately 60 years, with a range of about 23 to 85. Partial responses were achieved by three dose-escalation patients, of whom one had hepatocellular carcinoma and two had cutaneous melanoma. Patients were allowed to have had prior anti-PD-1, anti-PD-L1 or anti-CTLA-4 therapy, and more than 30% of the dose-escalation patients had previously received checkpoint inhibitors. Broader findings and caveats from the paper: Low levels of normalized T-cell clonal expansion were also seen in some nonresponding patients. In the 0.1-3.0 mg/kg groups, partial responders were among the patients with the lowest normalized peripheral clonal expansion, particularly in CD8+ T cells. After ivuxolimab, more expanded clones were found on average in CD8+ T cells than in CD4+ T cells. The antigen specificity of the peripheral T cells that underwent clonal expansion was not determined. Clonal expansion of both CD4+ and CD8+ blood T cells was observed from baseline to week 6 at doses 0.1 to 3.0 mg/kg.

Patients with a history of autoimmune disease or receiving systemic immunosuppression were excluded from the trial. Peripheral blood for TCR sequencing was collected from all dose cohorts at baseline, on cycle 4 day 1, and on cycle 7 day 1. The samples were drawn from a first-in-human, open-label, multicenter phase I dose-escalation trial of ivuxolimab. Adults with locally advanced or metastatic melanoma, renal cell carcinoma, hepatocellular carcinoma or head and neck squamous cell carcinoma were enrolled in the trial. Before TCR sequencing, CD4+ T cells and CD8+ T cells were sorted from peripheral blood as separate populations. This clone appeared a single time. Its antigen has not been determined. No quality values exist for individual bases; no much larger clone is one base distant. The CDR3 numbers 17 residues from cysteine through phenylalanine. CDR3 DNA is the only sequence kept; it has 51 bases, read in frame from the first base. The germline V gene supplies CDR1 SGHDN and CDR2 FVKESK. Trimming costs V 3 bases and J 5 bases, and their ends lie 21 bases apart.

For sequencing of the TCRbeta CDR3 region, genomic DNA was extracted from the sorted cells. The immunoSEQ Assay was used to sequence the TCRbeta CDR3 regions. TCRdb holds this immuneACCESS table with in-frame rearrangements only. Some clones are missing; in checked studies, unresolved V genes explain under half, and the rest has no known cause. The sample includes 20,000 or so clones, with roughly 78% observed a single time. Clones ranked in the top ten supply roughly a third of the sample. The receptor chain draws on TRBV14 and TRBJ2-3; tentative D gene TRBD1, with 8 bases matching. The sequence derives from an adult with an advanced solid tumor such as melanoma, head and neck, liver or kidney cancer. This specimen consisted of CD4+ or CD8+ T cells sorted from blood, obtained in a trial of the OX40 agonist ivuxolimab. CDR3 reads: CASSQPVTGGARDTQYF. The DNA sequence is TGTGCCAGCAGCCAGCCCGTAACAGGGGGGGCCAGAGATACGCAGTATTTT.